This note documents a single T cell receptor beta chain sequence. This sample stems from a study of cytotoxic CD8 clonotypes in ibrutinib-treated CLL. About the research overall: Responses: some 25 partial, 2 complete; after median approximately 67 months, about 15 stayed remitted, around twelve progressed.

Libraries were prepared by immunoSEQ multiplex PCR; TCRdb keeps only in-frame clonotypes and omits some of them. The profile shows some 130,000 clones, approximately 85% of them singletons. The germline gives CDR1 SNHLY, CDR2 FYNNEI. CDR3 size: 17 residues. Trimming stripped 1 base from V and 1 base from J, with 16 bases between. The chain uses TRBV2 and TRBJ1-1; possible D gene TRBD1, 5 bases. The sequenced sample was PBMCs, obtained after 24 months of ibrutinib treatment. The receptor was isolated from a human donor with chronic lymphocytic leukemia. Here the CDR3 DNA reads TGTGCCAGCAGTGAAGTCCGCACCGGGGCTAAGAACACTGAAGCTTTCTTT. This codes for CASSEVRTGAKNTEAFF.